This T cell receptor beta chain was retrieved from a study of T-cell reconstitution after alpha-beta-depleted transplantation in children. Study findings and constraints: Newly produced T cells mostly accounted for T-cell counts and diversity one year post-transplant.

Using unique molecular identifiers, the investigators prepared the TCRbeta library. TCRdb processed the PCR reads anew with MiXCR; each CDR3 protein has one entry. The data contain about 300,000 distinct CDR3 sequences, over 7% of them singletons. This clonotype was seen more than once but under ten times. Its antigen is still unknown. Trimming left V 0 bases short and J 3 bases short, with 15 bases between. CDR1 is SGHKS, CDR2 YYEKEE, per germline (reference sequence). The CDR3 has 16 amino acids. The receptor was derived from a female patient aged 2 to 10 who had a stem cell transplant for Fanconi anemia, so the T cells may come from the graft donor. This chain links TRBV5-5 with TRBJ2-5; the D gene is possibly TRBD1 (5 bases). The specimen was peripheral blood, collected 360 days after TCRalphabeta/CD19-depleted stem cell transplant. This CDR3 is CASSLVGVKGKETQYF. The CDR3 DNA reads as TGTGCCAGCAGCTTGGTTGGGGTGAAGGGGAAAGAGACCCAGTACTTC.